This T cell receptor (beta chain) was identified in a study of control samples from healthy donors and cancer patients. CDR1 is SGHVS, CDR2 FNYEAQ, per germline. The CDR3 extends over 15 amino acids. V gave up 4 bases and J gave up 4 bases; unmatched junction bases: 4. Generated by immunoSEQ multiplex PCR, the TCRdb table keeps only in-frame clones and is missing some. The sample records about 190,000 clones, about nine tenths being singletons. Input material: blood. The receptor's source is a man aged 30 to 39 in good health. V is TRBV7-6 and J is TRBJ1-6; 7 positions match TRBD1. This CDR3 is CASSSATGYNSPLHF. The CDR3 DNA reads TGTGCCAGCAGCTCCGCGACAGGGTATAATTCACCCCTCCACTTT.